The table lists the clone carrying this TCR beta chain with a count of one. Its antigen is unknown. The naive CD8 subset, CD45RO-negative cells positively selected for CCR7, excluded terminally differentiated effector memory CD45RA+ cells. These data are taken from a study of shared clonotypes between healthy human individuals. Points from the study as a whole: Among donors, clonotype sharing was expected to be affected by sequencing depth.

Method: immunoSEQ multiplex PCR; TCRdb's copy keeps in-frame clones and lacks some. Of 800,000 or so clones in the sample, about 96% were seen once. The germline V gene encodes CDR1 SGHRS and CDR2 YFSETQ. V gave up 4 bases and J gave up 2 bases, with 24 bases separating them. The CDR3 sequence is 18 residues long. This receptor was obtained from a man aged 25 to 40 in good health. This chain links TRBV5-1 with TRBJ1-2, with D possibly being TRBD1 (5 bases). Sequencing input: naive CD8+ T cells sorted from blood. CDR3 protein: CASSGSRDDPTFNYGYTF. DNA of the CDR3: TGCGCCAGCAGCGGGAGCCGGGACGATCCCACGTTCAACTATGGCTACACCTTC.